This TCR beta chain emerged from a study of low-dose radiotherapy and immunotherapy resistance in tumors. Turning to the study itself: Across 26 weeks, 13 Gy in total went to Cohort 2, delivered as 1 Gy per fraction every two weeks. Patients took oral aspirin 300 mg daily for four cycles from cycle 1 day 1.

The CDR3 covers 14 residues. Trimming removed 3 bases from V and 4 bases from J, with 12 bases in between. Looked up from germline, CDR1 is MDHEN and CDR2 is SYDVKM. Ten or more counts support this clonotype. Time point in this sample: after trial treatment. Sample treatment: LDRT plus nivolumab, ipilimumab, low-dose cyclophosphamide and aspirin (RACIN trial). Donors were administered nivolumab, ipilimumab, aspirin and low-dose cyclophosphamide, together with low-dose radiotherapy. Priming of first-strand cDNA relied on TRAV- and TRBV-specific primers (covering alpha and beta chains). With a constant-region primer and a V-primer adapter, TCRs were subjected to 20 to 25 PCR cycles of amplification. Each CDR3 protein is one row after TCRdb ran MiXCR on the reads. The top ten clones hold over 9.5% of a sample with 35,000 to 50,000 distinct CDR3 sequences, 20% to 25% of them seen once.

The receptor was derived from a male donor with prostate cancer. The material was PBMCs, obtained after low-dose radiotherapy plus immunotherapy. This chain connects TRBV28 to TRBJ1-2; weak D call: TRBD1 (6 bases). CDR3 sequence reads: CASSFLDSRYGYTF. The CDR3 DNA reads TGTGCCAGCAGTTTTTTGGACAGCCGCTATGGCTACACCTTC.